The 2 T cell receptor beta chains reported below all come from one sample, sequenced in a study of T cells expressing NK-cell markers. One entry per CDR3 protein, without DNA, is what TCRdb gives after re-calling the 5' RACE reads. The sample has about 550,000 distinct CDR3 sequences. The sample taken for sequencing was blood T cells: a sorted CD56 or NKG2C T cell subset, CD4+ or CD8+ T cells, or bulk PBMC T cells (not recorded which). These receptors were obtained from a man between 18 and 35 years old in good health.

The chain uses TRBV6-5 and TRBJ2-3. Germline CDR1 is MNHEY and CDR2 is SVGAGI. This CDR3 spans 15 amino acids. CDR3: CASSYFEGGTDTQYF.

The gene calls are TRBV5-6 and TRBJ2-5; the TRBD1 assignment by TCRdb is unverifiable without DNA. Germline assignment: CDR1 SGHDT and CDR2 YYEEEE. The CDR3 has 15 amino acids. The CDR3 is CASSSDRGRGETQYF.